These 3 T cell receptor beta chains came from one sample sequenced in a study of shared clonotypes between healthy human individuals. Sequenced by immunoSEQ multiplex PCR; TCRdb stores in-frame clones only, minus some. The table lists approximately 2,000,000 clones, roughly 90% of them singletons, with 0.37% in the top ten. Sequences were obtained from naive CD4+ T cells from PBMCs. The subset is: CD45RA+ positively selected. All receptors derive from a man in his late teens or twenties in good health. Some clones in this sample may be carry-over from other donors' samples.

The CDR3 DNA reads TGCAGCGTTGGGGGGCCAGCGACAGACACTGAAGCTTTCTTT. Its translation is CSVGGPATDTEAFF. The V call is TRBV29-1, the J call TRBJ1-1, with TRBD1 as a possible D gene (6 bases). The CDR3 has 14 residues. Germline V gene sequence: CDR1 SQVTM, CDR2 ANQGSEA. V lost 4 bases and J lost 3, with 15 bases in between.

CDR3 coding DNA: TGCGCCAGCAGCACAAAGATTCAGGGGGCTGGAGATACGCAGTATTTT. This codes for CASSTKIQGAGDTQYF. The chain links TRBV5-1 to TRBJ2-3; 8 bases align to TRBD1. Germline-derived CDR1 and CDR2 are SGHRS and YFSETQ. The trim removed 4 bases at V and 5 bases at J, leaving 12 bases unmatched. The CDR3 runs 16 residues. The whole variable domain, remainder taken from reference TRBV5-1 and TRBJ2-3, is KAGVTQTPRYLIKTRGQQVTLSCSPISGHRSVSWYQQTPGQGLQFLFEYFSETQRNKGNFPGRFSGRQFSNSRSEMNVSTLELGDSALYLCASSTKIQGAGDTQYFGPGTRLTVL.

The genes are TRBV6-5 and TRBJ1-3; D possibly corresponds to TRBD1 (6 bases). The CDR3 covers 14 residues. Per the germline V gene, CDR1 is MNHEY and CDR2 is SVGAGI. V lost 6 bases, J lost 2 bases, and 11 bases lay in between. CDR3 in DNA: TGTGCCAGCAGATCGCCAGGGGCTGGAAACACCATATATTTT. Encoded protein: CASRSPGAGNTIYF.